Listed below are T cell receptor beta chains from one sample, sequenced in a study of Graves' ophthalmopathy and Graves' hyperthyroidism. TCRdb itself ran the multiplex PCR reads through MiXCR, one entry per CDR3 protein. The repertoire consists of a few hundred thousand distinct CDR3 sequences, with around 19% occurring once and the leading ten covering about 1.4%. The material sequenced was peripheral blood. These receptors came from a woman between 18 and 30 years old with Graves' ophthalmopathy. Each CDR3 is given with its conserved first and last residue. Fields, in order: V gene, CDR3 protein.

TRBV14,CASSQERQPAKYEQYF
TRBV20-1,CSASEQETQYF
TRBV20-1,CSARFPHRGETQYF
TRBV11-3,CASSPQTAPYEQYF
TRBV27,CASSSIDRGNSPLHF
TRBV5-1,CASSLVTGGQPQHF
TRBV19,CASSIAHQLNQPQHF
TRBV7-2,CASTHLRGAAEAFF
TRBV2,CASSEVEETQYF
TRBV11-2,CASTQRDEAFF
TRBV27,CASSFRVGSNQPQHF
TRBV11-2,CASSSVPTGNYGYTF
TRBV18,CASSPPRTQGMGYTF
TRBV20-1,CSAQRKGGETQYF
TRBV11-2,CASSSSGLAGGPGEQYF
TRBV7-2,CASSFRSNQPQHF
TRBV12-3/TRBV12-4,CASRSRRPNTGELFF
TRBV10-1,CASSERTEYGYTF
TRBV6-2/TRBV6-3,CASSTKRTSGRGRDIQYF
TRBV12-3/TRBV12-4,CASSFDGSEQYF
TRBV30,CAWNSYTGNTEAFF
TRBV20-1,CSASEPGNTIYF